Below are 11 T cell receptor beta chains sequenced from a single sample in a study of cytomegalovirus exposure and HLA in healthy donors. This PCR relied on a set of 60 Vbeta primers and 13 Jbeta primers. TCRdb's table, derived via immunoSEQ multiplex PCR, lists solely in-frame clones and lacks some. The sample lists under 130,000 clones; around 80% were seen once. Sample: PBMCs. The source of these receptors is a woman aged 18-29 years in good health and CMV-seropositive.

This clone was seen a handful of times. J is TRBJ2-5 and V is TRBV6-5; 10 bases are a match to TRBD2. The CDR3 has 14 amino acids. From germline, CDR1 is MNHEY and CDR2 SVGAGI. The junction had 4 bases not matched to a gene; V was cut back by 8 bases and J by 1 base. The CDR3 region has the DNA TGTGCCAGCGAAGCTAGCGGGGGCCAAGAGACCCAGTACTTC. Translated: CASEASGGQETQYF.

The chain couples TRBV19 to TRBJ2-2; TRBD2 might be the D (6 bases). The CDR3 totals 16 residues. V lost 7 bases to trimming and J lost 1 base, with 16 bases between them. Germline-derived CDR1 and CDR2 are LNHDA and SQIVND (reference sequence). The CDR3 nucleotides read TGTGCCAGTACCCCGGGACTTTTGAGGAACACCGGGGAGCTGTTTTTT. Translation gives CASTPGLLRNTGELFF.

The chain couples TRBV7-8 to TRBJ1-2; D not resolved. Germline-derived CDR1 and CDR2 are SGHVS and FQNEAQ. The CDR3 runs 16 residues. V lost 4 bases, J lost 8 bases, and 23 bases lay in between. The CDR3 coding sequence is TGTGCCAGCAGCTCCTCTCCGGGAAGGGTGGCGGGGGGCTACACCTTC. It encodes CASSSSPGRVAGGYTF.

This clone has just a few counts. DNA of the CDR3: TGTGCTAGTGGTTTGGTTCAGGGAGGAGAGACCCAGTACTTC. Amino acids: CASGLVQGGETQYF. The gene calls are TRBV12-5 and TRBJ2-5; the D gene is possibly TRBD2 (6 bases). The germline CDR1 and CDR2 sequences are LGHNT and FRNRAP. This CDR3 has 14 amino acids. Trimming removed 0 bases at V and 4 bases at J, with 9 bases between.

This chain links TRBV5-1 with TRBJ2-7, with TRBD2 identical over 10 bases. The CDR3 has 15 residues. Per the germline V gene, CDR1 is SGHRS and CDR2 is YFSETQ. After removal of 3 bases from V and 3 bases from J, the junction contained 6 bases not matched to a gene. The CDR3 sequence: CASSSSGGAGYEQYF. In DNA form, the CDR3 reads TGCGCCAGCAGCTCAAGCGGGGGGGCTGGCTACGAGCAGTACTTC.

In DNA, the CDR3 is TGTGCCAGCAGCCGTATGACGGGGTACGAGCAGTACTTC. Translated, it gives CASSRMTGYEQYF. The chain recombines TRBV14 with TRBJ2-7, with D tentatively TRBD2 (5 bases). Germline loops: CDR1 SGHDN, CDR2 FVKESK. The V end lost 4 bases, the J end lost 4 bases, and 11 bases lay between the germline ends. The CDR3 has 13 residues.

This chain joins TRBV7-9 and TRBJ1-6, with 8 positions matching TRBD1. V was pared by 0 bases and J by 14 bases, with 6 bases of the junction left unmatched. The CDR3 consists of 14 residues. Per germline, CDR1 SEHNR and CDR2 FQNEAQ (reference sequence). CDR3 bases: TGTGCCAGCAGCTTAGCTCCGGACAGGGTCTCCCTCCACTTT. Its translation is CASSLAPDRVSLHF.

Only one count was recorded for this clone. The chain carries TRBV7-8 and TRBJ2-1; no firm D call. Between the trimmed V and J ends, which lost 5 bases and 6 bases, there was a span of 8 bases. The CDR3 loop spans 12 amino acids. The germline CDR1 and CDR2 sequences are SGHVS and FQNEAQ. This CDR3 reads CASSVSFNEQFF. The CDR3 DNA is TGTGCCAGCAGCGTGAGTTTCAATGAGCAGTTCTTC.

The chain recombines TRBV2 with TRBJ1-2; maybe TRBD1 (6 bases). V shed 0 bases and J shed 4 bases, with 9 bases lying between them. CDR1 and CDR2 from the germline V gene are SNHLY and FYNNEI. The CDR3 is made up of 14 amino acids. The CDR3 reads CASSEATGSYGYTF. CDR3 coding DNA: TGTGCCAGCAGTGAAGCGACAGGTTCCTATGGCTACACCTTC.

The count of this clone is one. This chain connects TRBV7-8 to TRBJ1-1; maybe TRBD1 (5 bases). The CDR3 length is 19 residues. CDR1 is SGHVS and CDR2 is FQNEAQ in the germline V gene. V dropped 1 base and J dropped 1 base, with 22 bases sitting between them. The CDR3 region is CASSLDPSGVLGKNTEAFF. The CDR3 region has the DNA TGTGCCAGCAGCTTAGATCCTTCGGGGGTGCTAGGTAAGAACACTGAAGCTTTCTTT.

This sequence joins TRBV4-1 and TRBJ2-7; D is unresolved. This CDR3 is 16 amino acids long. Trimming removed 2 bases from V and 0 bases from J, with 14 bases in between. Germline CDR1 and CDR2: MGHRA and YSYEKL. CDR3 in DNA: TGCGCCAGCAGCCAAACCCTTGCGAGTCTCTCCTACGAGCAGTACTTC. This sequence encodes CASSQTLASLSYEQYF.